Listed below are T cell receptor beta chains from one sample, sequenced in a study of CXCR3-negative and CXCR3-positive naive CD8 T cells. TCRdb re-analyzed the 5' RACE reads; it lists each CDR3 protein once, without DNA. The sample holds 150,000 or so distinct CDR3 sequences. Sequencing input: naive CXCR3+ CD8+ T cells from blood. Every receptor here comes from a human donor in good health. Some clones in this sample may be carry-over from other donors' samples. The CDR3 runs from the conserved cysteine through the conserved F or W.

TRBV5-1	TRBJ2-1	CASSLGLAGDEKQFF
TRBV29-1	TRBJ2-7	CSVESQGYEQYF
TRBV29-1	TRBJ2-3	CSSLGGPGFDTQYF
TRBV14	TRBJ2-3	CASSPGSTDTQYF
TRBV12-3/TRBV12-4	TRBJ2-1	CASSSDGESYNEQFF
TRBV29-1	TRBJ2-7	CSAIGLGSYEQYF
TRBV7-2	TRBJ2-1	CASSLLTGNVDEQFF
TRBV18	TRBJ1-1	CASSPETVNTEAFF
TRBV27	TRBJ2-4	CASSPAQDSKNIQYF
TRBV27	TRBJ2-7	CASSFAGGPPYEQYF
TRBV7-8	TRBJ2-1	CASSLFPGGEQFF
TRBV29-1	TRBJ2-2	CSVGGDGYGELFF
TRBV6-1	TRBJ2-1	CASSAPVAAGFQQLDEQFF
TRBV9	TRBJ2-3	CASSEFLAGDTDTQYF
TRBV7-9	TRBJ2-7	CASSPDGDYEQYF
TRBV7-9	TRBJ1-2	CASSSTVRGNYGYTF
TRBV15	TRBJ2-7	CATRQDYEQYF
TRBV4-3	TRBJ2-7	CASSQDRGPPYEQYF
TRBV29-1	TRBJ1-2	CSVDPVANYGYTF
TRBV29-1	TRBJ2-7	CSVLPEGYTYEQYF
TRBV10-1	TRBJ2-3	CASSEFEGGLTDTQYF
TRBV7-2	TRBJ2-7	CASRPAGEYEQYF
TRBV29-1	TRBJ2-1	CSVRTSGEHNEQFF
TRBV7-9	TRBJ2-3	CASSSKATAGGPEDTQYF
TRBV12-5	TRBJ2-1	CASGLVPGRAFRPNEQFF
TRBV29-1	TRBJ2-1	CSAPRYNEQFF
TRBV7-9	TRBJ2-7	CASSRLRGPLDEQYF
TRBV10-3	TRBJ2-7	CAISGGTGLTYEQYF
TRBV29-1	TRBJ2-1	CSVDTWSSYNEQFF
TRBV19	TRBJ2-7	CASSETDQGYEQYF
TRBV28	TRBJ1-2	CASSPRTGDYGYTF
TRBV29-1	TRBJ1-2	CSVDDRGRSHGYTF
TRBV14	TRBJ2-1	CASSQLTENSYNEQFF
TRBV9	TRBJ1-5	CASSAGTGIGQPQHF
TRBV12-3/TRBV12-4	TRBJ2-7	CASSPRSSGGAYEQYF
TRBV7-9	TRBJ2-1	CASSSPGAYNEQFF